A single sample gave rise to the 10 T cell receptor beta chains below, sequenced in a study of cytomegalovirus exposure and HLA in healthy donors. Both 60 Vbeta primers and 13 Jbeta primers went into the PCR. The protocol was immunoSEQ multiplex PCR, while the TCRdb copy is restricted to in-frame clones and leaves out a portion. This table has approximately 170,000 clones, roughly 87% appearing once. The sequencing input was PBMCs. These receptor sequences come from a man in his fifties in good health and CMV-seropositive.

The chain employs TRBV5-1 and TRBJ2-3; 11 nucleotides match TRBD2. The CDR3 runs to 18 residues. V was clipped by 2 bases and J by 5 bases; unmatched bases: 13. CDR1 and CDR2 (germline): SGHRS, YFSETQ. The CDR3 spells CASSFFGLAGGGIDTQYF. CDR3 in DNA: TGCGCCAGCAGCTTTTTTGGGCTAGCGGGAGGAGGAATAGATACGCAGTATTTT.

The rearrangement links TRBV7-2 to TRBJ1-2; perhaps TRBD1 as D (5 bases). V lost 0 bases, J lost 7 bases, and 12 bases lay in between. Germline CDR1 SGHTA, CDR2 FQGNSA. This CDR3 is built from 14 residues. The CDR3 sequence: CASSLATGGGGYTF. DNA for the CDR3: TGTGCCAGCAGCTTAGCAACGGGGGGAGGTGGCTACACCTTC.

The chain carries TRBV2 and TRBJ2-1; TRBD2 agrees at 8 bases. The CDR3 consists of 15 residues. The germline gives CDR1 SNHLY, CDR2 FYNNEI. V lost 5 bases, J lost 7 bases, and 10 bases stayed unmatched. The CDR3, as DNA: TGTGCCAGCAGTTTGGAGCGGGGGCCGCGAAATGAGCAGTTCTTC. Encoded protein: CASSLERGPRNEQFF.

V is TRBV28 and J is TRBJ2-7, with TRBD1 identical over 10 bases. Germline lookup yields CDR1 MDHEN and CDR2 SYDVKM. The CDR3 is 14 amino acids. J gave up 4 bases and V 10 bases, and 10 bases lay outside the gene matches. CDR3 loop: CAIKRGTGVYEQYF. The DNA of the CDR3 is TGTGCCATTAAAAGGGGGACAGGGGTATACGAGCAGTACTTC.

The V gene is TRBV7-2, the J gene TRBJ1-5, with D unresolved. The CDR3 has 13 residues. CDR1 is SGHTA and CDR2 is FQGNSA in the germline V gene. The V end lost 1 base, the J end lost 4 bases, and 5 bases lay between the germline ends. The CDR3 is CASSLDGNQPQHF. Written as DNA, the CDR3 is TGTGCCAGCAGCTTAGACGGGAATCAGCCCCAGCATTTT.

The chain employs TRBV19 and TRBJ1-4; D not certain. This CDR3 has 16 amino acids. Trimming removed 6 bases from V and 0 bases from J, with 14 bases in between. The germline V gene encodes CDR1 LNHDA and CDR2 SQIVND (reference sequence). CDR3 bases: TGTGCCAGTAGCCGGGAGGGAGACTCAACTAATGAAAAACTGTTTTTT. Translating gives CASSREGDSTNEKLFF.

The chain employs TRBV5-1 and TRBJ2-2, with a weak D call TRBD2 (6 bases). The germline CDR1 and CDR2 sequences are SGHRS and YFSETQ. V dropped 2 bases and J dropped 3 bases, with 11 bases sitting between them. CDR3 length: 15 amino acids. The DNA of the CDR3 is TGCGCCAGCAGCTTTAGCGGAGACGACACCGGGGAGCTGTTTTTT. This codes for CASSFSGDDTGELFF.

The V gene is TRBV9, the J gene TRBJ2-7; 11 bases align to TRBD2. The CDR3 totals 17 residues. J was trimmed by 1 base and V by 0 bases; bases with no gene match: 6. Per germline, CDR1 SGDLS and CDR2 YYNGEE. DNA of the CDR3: TGTGCCAGCAGCGTAGGACTAGCGGGACCTAAATCCTACGAGCAGTACTTC. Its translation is CASSVGLAGPKSYEQYF.

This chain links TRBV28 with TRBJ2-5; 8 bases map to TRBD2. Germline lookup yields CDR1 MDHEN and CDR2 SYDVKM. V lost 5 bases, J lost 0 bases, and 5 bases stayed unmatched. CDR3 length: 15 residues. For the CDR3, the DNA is TGTGCCAGCAGTCAAGAGCGGGGGAACCAAGAGACCCAGTACTTC. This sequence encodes CASSQERGNQETQYF. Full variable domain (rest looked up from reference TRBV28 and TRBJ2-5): DVKVTQSSRYLVKRTGEKVFLECVQDMDHENMFWYRQDPGLGLRLIYFSYDVKMKEKGDIPEGYSVSREKKERFSLILESASTNQTSMYLCASSQERGNQETQYFGPGTRLLVL.

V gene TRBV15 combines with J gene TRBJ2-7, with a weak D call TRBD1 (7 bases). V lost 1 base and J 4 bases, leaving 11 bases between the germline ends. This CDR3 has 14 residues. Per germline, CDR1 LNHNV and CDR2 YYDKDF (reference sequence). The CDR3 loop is CATSRGQGLYEQYF. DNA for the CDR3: TGTGCCACCAGCAGAGGACAGGGACTGTACGAGCAGTACTTC.